This paragraph covers one T cell receptor beta chain sequence. This sample was taken from a study of blood T cell repertoires in COVID-19. Study details: COVID-19 samples, acute and convalescent, were from the United States, Italy and Spain. PBMCs, B-cell-depleted T cells, or T cells provided the cDNA or gDNA that made up the material.

V shed 3 bases, J shed 2 bases, and the junction held 7 bases outside the gene matches. The length of the CDR3 is 15 residues. Germline CDR1 reads DFQATT; CDR2 reads SNEGSKA (reference sequence). In the study's own analysis: Reference gene primers were amplified, and this amplification served to estimate nucleated cell counts. Sequencing used immunoSEQ multiplex PCR; TCRdb keeps in-frame clones, though not all of them. For V, J and clone size, that table is used; D and trimming come from the DNA. Altogether hundreds of thousands of clones are present, 86% being singletons, with the ten largest covering approximately 1.4%.

The receptor comes from a woman under 40 with active or convalescent COVID-19. Input material: peripheral blood. The J gene is TRBJ2-5, the V gene TRBV20-1; 9 nucleotides match TRBD2. Written as DNA, the CDR3 is TGCAGTGCTAGTGCCCTAGCGGGAATGCAAGAGACCCAGTACTTC. It encodes CSASALAGMQETQYF.